This TCR beta chain is from a study of OX40 agonist ivuxolimab in advanced cancers. About the research overall: Under the entry rules, prior anti-PD-1, anti-PD-L1 or anti-CTLA-4 therapy was allowed, and roughly 43% had some.

CDR3 length: 11 amino acids. Per the germline V gene, CDR1 is LGHNT and CDR2 is FRNRAP. The V gene lost 8 bases and the J gene lost 6 bases, with 10 bases spanning the gap. Only in-frame clones appear in the TCRdb table, and some are missing; sequencing was by immunoSEQ multiplex PCR. Of roughly 70,000 clones in the sample, roughly 80% were seen once. The TCR sequence derives from an adult with an advanced solid tumor such as melanoma, head and neck, liver or kidney cancer. The sequenced sample was CD4+ or CD8+ T cells sorted from blood, obtained in a trial of the OX40 agonist ivuxolimab. The J gene is TRBJ1-1, the V gene TRBV12-5; D perhaps matches TRBD1 (5 bases). The CDR3 DNA reads TGTGCTAGTTTGGGGGGGGCTGAAGCTTTCTTT. This sequence encodes CASLGGAEAFF.